The 7 T cell receptor beta chains listed next were all sequenced from one sample in a study of T-cell reconstitution after alpha-beta-depleted transplantation in children. TCRbeta library preparation incorporated unique molecular identifiers. Using its own MiXCR run on the PCR reads, TCRdb lists one record per CDR3 protein. This table holds roughly 610,000 distinct CDR3 sequences, 10% found once. The sample in question was PBMCs from the stem cell graft donor, obtained from the stem cell graft. The receptors originated from a human donor who donated a stem cell graft to a child with acute myeloid leukemia.

This clonotype was counted only a few times. The genes are TRBV30 and TRBJ2-2; the match to TRBD2 covers 7 bases. Germline CDR1 and CDR2: GTSNPN and SVGIG (reference sequence). V lost 3 bases and J lost 4; bases outside the gene matches: 14. This CDR3 contains 17 residues. The CDR3 region has the DNA TGTGCCTGGAGCCCCGGGAGGACGGATTCGACCACCGGGGAGCTGTTTTTT. Translation gives CAWSPGRTDSTTGELFF.

This clonotype has a handful of counts. The chain carries TRBV5-6 and TRBJ1-3; possible D gene TRBD1, 6 bases. In germline, CDR1 is SGHDT, CDR2 YYEEEE. The CDR3 totals 16 residues. Trimming took off 0 bases at V and 0 bases at J, with 10 bases between the two ends. CDR3 region: CASSLGQAFSGNTIYF. The CDR3 bases are TGTGCCAGCAGCTTGGGACAGGCTTTCTCTGGAAACACCATATATTTT.

This clonotype is judged large. The rearrangement uses TRBV9 and TRBJ2-1; perhaps TRBD2 as D (6 bases). Per germline, CDR1 SGDLS and CDR2 YYNGEE. The V end lost 0 bases, the J end lost 3 bases, and 10 bases lay between the germline ends. CDR3 length equals 15 residues. CDR3 loop: CASSVAGVSYNEQFF. The CDR3 coding sequence is TGTGCCAGCAGCGTAGCGGGAGTGAGCTACAATGAGCAGTTCTTC.

The gene calls are TRBV3-1 and TRBJ2-1; 9 bases line up with TRBD2. This CDR3 region has 16 residues. The J segment lost 9 bases and the V segment lost 1 base, leaving 10 bases of the junction unmatched. Germline V gene lookup returns CDR1 LGHDT and CDR2 YNNKEL (reference sequence). The CDR3 nucleotides read TGTGCCAGCAGCCAAGCCCGACTAGCGGACTCGGGTGAGCAGTTCTTC. Residues: CASSQARLADSGEQFF.

The sample holds many counts of this clonotype. This chain links TRBV24-1 with TRBJ1-2, with 7 positions matching TRBD1. Trimming took 5 bases from V and 8 from J; bases not matched to a gene: 7. Germline lookup yields CDR1 KGHDR and CDR2 SFDVKD. This CDR3 has 13 amino acids. The CDR3 protein is CATSGMTGTGYTF. As DNA, the CDR3 is TGTGCCACCAGTGGCATGACAGGGACGGGCTACACCTTC.

About this clonotype: Sequence at one end of the junction differs from germline and may be a read error. V usage is TRBV5-1 and J usage is TRBJ2-3, with D uncertain. Germline V gene lookup returns CDR1 SGHRS and CDR2 YFSETQ. This CDR3 spans 13 amino acids. The CDR3 loop reads CAGSPTEQSTQYF. The CDR3 DNA sequence: TGCGCCGGCAGCCCTACGGAACAGAGTACGCAGTATTTT.

This rearrangement joins TRBV27 to TRBJ1-5, with 8 bases identical to TRBD1. There are 15 residues in the CDR3. The V gene's germline CDR1 is MNHEY and CDR2 SMNVEV (reference sequence). With V trimmed by 5 bases and J by 7 bases, 10 bases remained unmatched. CDR3 protein: CASSPRQGLGQPQHF. CDR3 DNA: TGTGCCAGCAGTCCAAGACAGGGGTTGGGCCAGCCCCAGCATTTT.